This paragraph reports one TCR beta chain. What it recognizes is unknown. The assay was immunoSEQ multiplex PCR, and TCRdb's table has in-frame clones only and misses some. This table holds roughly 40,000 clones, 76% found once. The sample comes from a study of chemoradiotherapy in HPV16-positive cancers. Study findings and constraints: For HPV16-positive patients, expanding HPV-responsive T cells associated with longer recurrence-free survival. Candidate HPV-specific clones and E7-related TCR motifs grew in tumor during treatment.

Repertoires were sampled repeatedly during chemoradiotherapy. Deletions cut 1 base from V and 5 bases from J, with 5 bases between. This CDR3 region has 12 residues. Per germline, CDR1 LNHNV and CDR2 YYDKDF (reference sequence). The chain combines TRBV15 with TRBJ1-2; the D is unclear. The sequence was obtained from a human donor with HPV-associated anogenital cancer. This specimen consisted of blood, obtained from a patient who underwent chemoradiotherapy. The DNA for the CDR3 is TGTGCCACCAGCAGAGGAGTTTATGGCTACACCTTC. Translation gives CATSRGVYGYTF.